This T cell receptor beta chain was retrieved from a study of beta chain features in type 1 diabetes. As for the study in general: In all, approximately 100,000,000 sorted cells from all samples were analyzed. Notes on the study in general: Across patients, naive, central memory and Treg TCRB repertoires exhibited apparently greater similarity than was observed across healthy donors. All four CD4+ subsets from Type 1 diabetes patients carried moderately but significantly shorter TCRB CDR3s.

The investigators reverse transcribed all of the isolated RNA, so they sequenced expressed TCRB transcripts. Libraries were prepared by immunoSEQ multiplex PCR; TCRdb keeps only in-frame clonotypes and omits some of them. This sample has about 230,000 clones; about a sixth occur once, and the top ten carry more than 0.075%. Germline trimming cut 1 base from V and 11 bases from J; bases unmatched to any gene: 8. This CDR3 is 14 amino acids long. Germline values: CDR1 LNHNV, CDR2 YYDKDF (reference sequence). With regard to this clone: As yet, its antigen is unknown.

The genes are TRBV15 and TRBJ1-2; 9 nucleotides match TRBD1. The specimen was naive CD4+ T cells from blood. The TCR comes from a man aged 25-45 years with type 1 diabetes. CDR3 nucleotide sequence: TGTGCCACCAGCAGAGGAGGACAGGGGTCTTCGTACACCTTC. Translating it yields CATSRGGQGSSYTF.